The 7 T cell receptor beta chains below were found in one sample sequenced in a study of PD-L1 blockade in urothelial cancer. TCRdb's table, derived via immunoSEQ multiplex PCR, lists solely in-frame clones and lacks some. The repertoire holds 75,000 to 95,000 clones, with about 82% as singletons. Time point of the sample: pretreatment peripheral blood. Sequencing was performed on PBMCs, taken around atezolizumab (anti-PD-L1) treatment. The origin of the receptors is a middle-aged man with urothelial cancer.

V gene TRBV19 combines with J gene TRBJ2-1, with D maybe TRBD1 (5 bases). Germline V gene lookup returns CDR1 LNHDA and CDR2 SQIVND (reference sequence). The CDR3 totals 17 residues. The ends were cut back, 3 bases at V and 4 bases at J, with 19 bases in the middle. CDR3 sequence reads: CASSIPRQSKLYNEQFF. CDR3 DNA sequence: TGTGCCAGTAGTATCCCTAGACAGTCCAAACTATACAATGAGCAGTTCTTC. The whole variable domain, filled in from reference TRBV19 and TRBJ2-1, reads DGGITQSPKYLFRKEGQNVTLSCEQNLNHDAMYWYRQDPGQGLRLIYYSQIVNDFQKGDIAEGYSVSREKKESFPLTVTSAQKNPTAFYLCASSIPRQSKLYNEQFFGPGTRLTVL.

This clone was observed a few times. The chain employs TRBV19 and TRBJ1-1; 9 bases line up with TRBD1. Trimming removed 9 bases from V and 5 bases from J; junction bases left unmatched: 7. CDR1 and CDR2 from the germline V gene are LNHDA and SQIVND (reference sequence). This CDR3 region has 13 residues. The CDR3 DNA is TGTGCCAGCCATCGGACAGGGGAAACTGAAGCTTTCTTT. This translates into CASHRTGETEAFF.

The chain recombines TRBV18 with TRBJ1-1; no clear D. The V end lost 1 base, the J end lost 3 bases, and 12 bases lay between the germline ends. Germline V CDR1 and CDR2: KGHSH, LQKENI. This CDR3 has 15 residues. This chain's CDR3 is CASSPQTPRDTEAFF. DNA for the CDR3: TGTGCCAGCTCACCACAAACGCCTCGCGACACTGAAGCTTTCTTT.

V usage is TRBV30 and J usage is TRBJ2-1; 11 nucleotides line up with TRBD2. Germline V CDR1 and CDR2: GTSNPN, SVGIG (reference sequence). The CDR3 loop spans 15 amino acids. The V and J ends lost 2 bases and 6 bases, in that order; junction bases with no gene match: 6. CDR3 sequence: CAWSQGLAALNEQFF. CDR3 nucleotide sequence: TGTGCCTGGAGTCAGGGACTAGCGGCTCTCAATGAGCAGTTCTTC. The entire variable domain, with the rest obtained from reference TRBV30 and TRBJ2-1, is as follows: SQTIHQWPATLVQPVGSPLSLECTVEGTSNPNLYWYRQAAGRGLQLLFYSVGIGQISSEVPQNLSASRPQDRQFILSSKKLLLSDSGFYLCAWSQGLAALNEQFFGPGTRLTVL.

The chain combines TRBV4-1 with TRBJ2-1; TRBD2 matches at 8 bases. The germline V gene has CDR1 MGHRA and CDR2 YSYEKL. The J segment lost 7 bases and the V segment lost 1 base, leaving 6 bases of the junction unmatched. The CDR3 has 15 amino acids. CDR3 bases: TGCGCCAGCAGCCAAGCCTCGGGAGGGGGAAATGAGCAGTTCTTC. As protein: CASSQASGGGNEQFF.

Points on this clone: The sample contains more than one DNA sequence encoding this CDR3. The V gene is TRBV9, the J gene TRBJ1-1; possibly TRBD1 for D (5 bases). V lost 0 bases, J lost 1 base, and 7 bases lay in between. Germline V lookup: CDR1 SGDLS, CDR2 YYNGEE. The CDR3 has 14 residues. CDR3 DNA: TGTGCCAGCAGCGTAGCCGGGGGGAACACTGAAGCTTTCTTT. It yields the protein CASSVAGGNTEAFF.

V usage is TRBV28 and J usage is TRBJ1-1; possible D gene TRBD1, 6 bases. This CDR3 region has 14 residues. V was cut by 1 base and J by 3 bases, with 9 bases left in between. Germline assignment: CDR1 MDHEN and CDR2 SYDVKM. The CDR3 region has the DNA TGTGCCAGCAGTTTATTGGCAGGGGACACTGAAGCTTTCTTT. Amino acid sequence: CASSLLAGDTEAFF.